One and the same sample provided the 15 T cell receptor beta chains below, sequenced in a study of CD8+ T cells in alopecia areata. cDNA serving as the sequencing template came from extracted, reverse transcribed RNA. Here immunoSEQ multiplex PCR was the method, and the copy in TCRdb shows in-frame clones only, minus some. The table has about 97,000 clones, 41% seen once. Input material: CD4+ T cells sorted from blood. The receptors come from a human donor with alopecia areata.

This clone was counted many times. The rearrangement uses TRBV7-3 and TRBJ2-2; 8 bases line up with TRBD2. J was trimmed by 4 bases and V by 10 bases; bases with no gene match: 5. Germline CDR1 SGHTA, CDR2 FQGTGA. This CDR3 is 13 amino acids long. CDR3 loop: CATGRGSTGELFF. CDR3 nucleotides: TGTGCCACCGGGAGGGGGTCCACCGGGGAGCTGTTTTTT.

The V gene is TRBV5-1, the J gene TRBJ2-3; D is perhaps TRBD2 (7 bases). CDR3 size: 15 residues. From germline, CDR1 is SGHRS and CDR2 YFSETQ. V shed 4 bases and J shed 1 base, with 13 bases lying between them. The CDR3 DNA reads as TGCGCCAGCAGCCTGGGGGGGCGCGGCACAGATACGCAGTATTTT. Protein sequence: CASSLGGRGTDTQYF.

CDR3 protein: CASSSRGLAGVTEQFF. The CDR3 bases are TGTGCCAGCAGCTCGCGGGGACTAGCGGGAGTTACTGAGCAGTTCTTC. The chain carries TRBV7-9 and TRBJ2-1; 14 bases are a match to TRBD2. Germline values: CDR1 SEHNR, CDR2 FQNEAQ (reference sequence). The CDR3 extends over 16 amino acids. V trimming: 4 bases; J trimming: 9 bases; junction bases outside the gene matches: 8.

The chain employs TRBV7-9 and TRBJ2-5, with D unresolved. CDR1 is SEHNR and CDR2 is FQNEAQ in the germline V gene (reference sequence). This CDR3 spans 12 amino acids. Trimming shortened V by 3 bases and J by 5 bases, and 7 bases separated the two germline ends. The CDR3 bases are TGTGCCAGCAGCTTGCCCCTGGAGACCCAGTACTTC. Translating it yields CASSLPLETQYF.

The chain is built from TRBV5-4 and TRBJ2-1, with D tentatively TRBD1 (5 bases). CDR1 and CDR2 (germline): SGHNT, YYREEE (reference sequence). Trimming shortened V by 5 bases and J by 8 bases, and 17 bases separated the two germline ends. The CDR3 spans 14 residues. This chain's CDR3 is CASRGSGFRDEQFF. CDR3 DNA sequence: TGTGCCAGCAGGGGATCAGGGTTCCGCGATGAGCAGTTCTTC.

This chain connects TRBV10-2 to TRBJ2-1; 13 nucleotides agree with TRBD2. V lost 2 bases to trimming and J lost 2 bases; unmatched junction nucleotides: 0. Germline lookup yields CDR1 WSHSY and CDR2 SAAADI. The CDR3 extends over 16 amino acids. The CDR3 here is CASSETSGRAYNEQFF. In DNA, the CDR3 is TGCGCCAGCAGTGAGACTAGCGGGAGGGCCTACAATGAGCAGTTCTTC.

The chain employs TRBV29-1 and TRBJ2-3; a weak D match, TRBD2 (6 bases). The CDR3 consists of 13 residues. V was pared by 4 bases and J by 4 bases, with 12 bases between. In germline, CDR1 is SQVTM, CDR2 ANQGSEA. CDR3: CSVVGGISDTQYF. CDR3 DNA: TGCAGCGTTGTCGGCGGGATCTCAGATACGCAGTATTTT.

This clone showed up just a few times. V is TRBV29-1 and J is TRBJ2-7, with D possibly matching TRBD1 (6 bases). The V gene lost 4 bases and the J gene lost 4 bases, with 11 bases spanning the gap. The CDR3 length is 12 residues. Germline V gives CDR1 SQVTM, CDR2 ANQGSEA. CDR3: CSVADRLYEQYF. DNA of the CDR3: TGCAGCGTTGCTGACAGGTTATACGAGCAGTACTTC.

This clone turned up a few times. The rearrangement links TRBV7-2 to TRBJ2-1; the D is unclear. The CDR3 totals 12 residues. From germline, CDR1 is SGHTA and CDR2 FQGNSA. Trimming took 1 base from V and 9 from J, leaving 7 bases between them. CDR3 in DNA: TGTGCCAGCAGCTTAGTCCGGACTGAGCAGTTCTTC. The encoded protein is CASSLVRTEQFF.

The chain recombines TRBV5-6 with TRBJ2-3, with D perhaps given as TRBD1 or TRBD2 (5 bases each). Germline V gene sequence: CDR1 SGHDT, CDR2 YYEEEE. Trimming stripped 1 base from V and 2 bases from J, with 14 bases between. This CDR3 contains 16 residues. DNA of the CDR3: TGTGCCAGCAGCTTGATCAGGGACGTGACCACAGATACGCAGTATTTT. Its translation is CASSLIRDVTTDTQYF.

This clone was counted between two and nine times. The J gene is TRBJ1-1, the V gene TRBV4-1, with D hard to call. Germline V gene lookup returns CDR1 MGHRA and CDR2 YSYEKL. Deletions cut 4 bases from V and 0 bases from J, with 12 bases between. The CDR3 runs 15 residues. CDR3 in amino acids: CASSPDRRMNTEAFF. CDR3 nucleotides: TGCGCCAGCAGCCCGGACCGAAGAATGAACACTGAAGCTTTCTTT.

This clone was seen a handful of times. The chain has TRBV28 and TRBJ2-7; D remains unclear. V was cut by 2 bases and J by 4 bases, with 3 bases left in between. The CDR3 runs to 11 residues. Germline V lookup: CDR1 MDHEN, CDR2 SYDVKM. CDR3 DNA: TGTGCCAGCAGTTTACTTTACGAGCAGTACTTC. Translation gives CASSLLYEQYF.

The V gene is TRBV6-1, the J gene TRBJ2-7, with D unclear. The V end was cut by 7 bases, the J end by 2 bases, with 15 bases between. The CDR3 consists of 14 residues. CDR1 is MNHNS and CDR2 is SASEGT in the germline V gene. CDR3 amino acids: CASTPLGAPYEQYF. The DNA of the CDR3 is TGTGCCAGCACGCCTTTAGGTGCACCCTACGAGCAGTACTTC.

The CDR3 reads CAWRGIGPSEQYF. The CDR3 nucleotides are TGTGCCTGGAGGGGAATTGGGCCCTCCGAGCAGTACTTC. This chain connects TRBV30 to TRBJ2-7; D is undetermined. Trimming left V 3 bases short and J 6 bases short, with 15 bases between. The CDR3 extends over 13 amino acids. Per germline, CDR1 GTSNPN and CDR2 SVGIG (reference sequence).

This chain links TRBV7-2 with TRBJ2-4, with D hard to call. CDR3 length: 14 residues. Trimming took 1 base from V and 6 from J, leaving 10 bases between them. CDR1 is SGHTA, CDR2 FQGNSA, per germline. CDR3 sequence: CASSLEPGANIQYF. Written as DNA, the CDR3 is TGTGCCAGCAGCTTAGAGCCAGGAGCAAACATTCAGTACTTC.